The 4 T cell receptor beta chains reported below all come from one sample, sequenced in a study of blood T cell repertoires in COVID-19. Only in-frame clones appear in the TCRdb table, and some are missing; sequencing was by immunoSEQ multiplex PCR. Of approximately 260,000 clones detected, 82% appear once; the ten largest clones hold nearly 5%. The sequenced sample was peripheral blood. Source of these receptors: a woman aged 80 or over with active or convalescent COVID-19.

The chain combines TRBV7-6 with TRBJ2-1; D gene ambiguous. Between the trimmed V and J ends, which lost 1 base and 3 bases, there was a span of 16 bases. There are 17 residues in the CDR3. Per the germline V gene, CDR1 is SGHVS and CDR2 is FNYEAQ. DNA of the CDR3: TGTGCCAGCAGCTTAGGCGGCTCCGGCCCCCTCTACAATGAGCAGTTCTTC. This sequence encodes CASSLGGSGPLYNEQFF.

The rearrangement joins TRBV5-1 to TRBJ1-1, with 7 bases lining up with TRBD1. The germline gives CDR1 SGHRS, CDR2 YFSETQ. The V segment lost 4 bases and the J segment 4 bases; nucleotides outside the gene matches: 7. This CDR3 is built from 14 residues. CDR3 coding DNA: TGCGCCAGCAGCCCAGGGGGTGGTGCCACTGAAGCTTTCTTT. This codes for CASSPGGGATEAFF.

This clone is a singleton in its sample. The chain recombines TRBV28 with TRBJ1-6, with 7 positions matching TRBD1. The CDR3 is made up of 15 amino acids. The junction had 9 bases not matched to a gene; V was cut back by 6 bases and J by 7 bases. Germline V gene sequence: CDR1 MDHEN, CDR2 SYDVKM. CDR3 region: CASRRPGQPNSPLHF. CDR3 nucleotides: TGTGCCAGCAGGCGGCCGGGACAGCCCAATTCACCCCTCCACTTT.

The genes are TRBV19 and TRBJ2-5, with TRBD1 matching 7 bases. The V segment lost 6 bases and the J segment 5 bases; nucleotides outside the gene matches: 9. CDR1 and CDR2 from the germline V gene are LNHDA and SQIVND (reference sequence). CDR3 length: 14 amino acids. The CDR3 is CASRIRQGVETQYF. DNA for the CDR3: TGTGCCAGTAGGATCAGACAGGGCGTGGAGACCCAGTACTTC.